This TCR beta chain was profiled in a study of blood T cell repertoires in COVID-19. Whole-study context: T cells, B-cell-depleted T cells, or PBMCs supplied cDNA or gDNA.

Which cohort a participant joined came from the clinical history participants gave. A COVID-19 case was met by exposed participants within 2 weeks before study entry. Methods used by the authors: Amplified reference gene primers provided the basis for estimating nucleated cell counts. The protocol was immunoSEQ multiplex PCR, while the TCRdb copy is restricted to in-frame clones and leaves out a portion. The V and J calls and clone size were taken over from that table, and D and trimming were inferred from the DNA. Here the sample spans some 190,000 clones, 80% being singletons. This CDR3 has 16 amino acids. Per germline, CDR1 SGDLS and CDR2 YYNGEE. V gave up 3 bases and J gave up 2 bases, with 15 bases separating them.

Sequencing was performed on PBMCs or T cells enriched from blood (not recorded which). This sequence joins TRBV9 and TRBJ2-1, with D perhaps matching TRBD2 (6 bases). The sequence was obtained from a man aged 55-75 years who had been exposed to COVID-19. The CDR3 DNA reads TGTGCCAGCAGCGACACCGGGACTGAACCCTACAATGAGCAGTTCTTC. Protein sequence: CASSDTGTEPYNEQFF.